These T cell receptor beta chains were read from a single sample in a study of beta chain features in type 1 diabetes. TCRdb's table, derived via immunoSEQ multiplex PCR, lists solely in-frame clones and lacks some. The table records about 47,000 clones, roughly 45% of them present only once. Sequencing was performed on stem cell memory CD4+ T cells from blood. These receptors originate from a man aged 30 to 45 with type 1 diabetes. Both conserved end residues are part of each CDR3. D genes are given only for firm matches. Some rows mark clone size as missing; the rest say once, few, many or name a class of expanded clone.

V gene	clone size	D gene	J gene	CDR3 DNA	CDR3 protein
TRBV10-3	.	TRBD2	TRBJ2-3	TGTGCCATCAGCACTAGCGGGAACACAGATACGCAGTATTTT	CAISTSGNTDTQYF
TRBV5-1	.	TRBD1	TRBJ2-7	TGCGCCAGCAGCTTGGTTCGGACAGGGGCCGAGCAGTACTTC	CASSLVRTGAEQYF
TRBV27	.	.	TRBJ1-6	TGTGCCAGCAGCCTAATAGGACAGCCTTACCAACCCCTCCACTTT	CASSLIGQPYQPLHF
TRBV6-5	.	.	TRBJ2-2	TGTGCCAGCAAGACGACAGCCCCCGGGGAGCTGTTTTTT	CASKTTAPGELFF
TRBV7-9	.	TRBD2	TRBJ2-1	TGTGCCAGCAGCCGGACTAGCGGGAGTCGGTCCTACAATGAGCAGTTCTTC	CASSRTSGSRSYNEQFF
TRBV4-3	.	TRBD2	TRBJ2-7	TGCGCCAGCAGCCAAGATGGGCAGGCTAGCGGGACCTACGAGCAGTACTTC	CASSQDGQASGTYEQYF
TRBV25-1	.	TRBD2	TRBJ2-1	TGTGCCAGCAGTGAATATCTGCTAGCGGGGACGGATGAGCAGTTCTTC	CASSEYLLAGTDEQFF
TRBV18	few	.	TRBJ1-2	TGTGCCAGCTCACCACCGATCCCAGGGGGCTACACCTTC	CASSPPIPGGYTF
TRBV28	.	TRBD1	TRBJ2-7	TGTGCCAGCAGTCCCTTTAGGGACAGGGCGAACGAGCAGTACTTC	CASSPFRDRANEQYF
TRBV5-4	few	TRBD1	TRBJ2-1	TGTGCCAGCAGCTGGGGACAGGAGATCACCTACAATGAGCAGTTCTTC	CASSWGQEITYNEQFF
TRBV27	few	TRBD1	TRBJ1-2	TGTGCCAGCAGTCGACTGGGACAGAACTATGGCTACACCTTC	CASSRLGQNYGYTF
TRBV10-3	few	.	TRBJ2-5	TGTGCCATCAGTGGAGTGGAAGAGACCCAGTACTTC	CAISGVEETQYF
TRBV5-1	few	.	TRBJ1-2	TGCGCCAGCCGGCGAGGTGACACAGGCTATGGCTACACCTTC	CASRRGDTGYGYTF
TRBV4-3	.	.	TRBJ1-5	TGCGCCAGCAGCCCGGACAGAGGTGATCAGCCCCAGCATTTT	CASSPDRGDQPQHF
TRBV7-9	few	.	TRBJ2-7	TGTGCCAGCAGCCGAACAACTAGCTTACAAGTGAGCGAGCAGTACTTC	CASSRTTSLQVSEQYF
TRBV7-8	.	TRBD2	TRBJ2-2	TGTGCCAGCAGCGCCCTAGCGGGGGTCGCCGGGGAGCTGTTTTTT	CASSALAGVAGELFF
TRBV6-1	once	.	TRBJ1-5	TGTGCCAGCAGTGACAGGGTAGGTCAGCCCCAGCATTTT	CASSDRVGQPQHF
TRBV18	.	TRBD2	TRBJ2-2	TGTGCCAGCTCACCGTCCATAGCGGGAGGACGCGGGGAGCTGTTTTTT	CASSPSIAGGRGELFF
TRBV18	.	.	TRBJ2-7	TGTGCCAGCTCACCAGGACCCAGGGCCTCCTACGAGCAGTACTTC	CASSPGPRASYEQYF
TRBV16	.	.	TRBJ2-7	TGTGCCAGCAGCCTTTCCCTCGAGCAGTACTTC	CASSLSLEQYF
TRBV5-1	few	TRBD1	TRBJ1-1	TGCGCCAGCAGTAGACAGGGGATACGGGACACTGAAGCTTTCTTT	CASSRQGIRDTEAFF
TRBV6-1	few	.	TRBJ1-1	TGTGCCAGCAGTTCTAACAGGGACACTGAAGCTTTCTTT	CASSSNRDTEAFF
TRBV29-1	few	.	TRBJ1-5	TGCAGCGTATCTGCGGGCAATCAGCCCCAGCATTTT	CSVSAGNQPQHF
TRBV7-2	.	.	TRBJ2-3	TGTGCCAGCAGGGACATAAACACAGATACGCAGTATTTT	CASRDINTDTQYF
TRBV18	.	.	TRBJ2-5	TGTGCCAGCTCACCAAAACAGGTCGGGGAGACCCAGTACTTC	CASSPKQVGETQYF
TRBV18	.	.	TRBJ2-6	TGTGCCAGCTCAGGACTTAGGCTTGCTGGGGCCAACGTCCTGACTTTC	CASSGLRLAGANVLTF
TRBV14	.	.	TRBJ2-5	TGTGCCAGCAGCCAAGTCTTGGAGACCCAGTACTTC	CASSQVLETQYF
TRBV28	.	TRBD2	TRBJ2-7	TGTGCCAGCAGTTTACAAGGACTAGGGGAGGGCGAGCAGTACTTC	CASSLQGLGEGEQYF
TRBV4-3	.	.	TRBJ2-7	TGCGCCAGCAGCCAGTATTTGGGGGCGACCTACGAGCAGTACTTC	CASSQYLGATYEQYF
TRBV4-2	.	TRBD2	TRBJ2-1	TGTGCCAGCAGCCAAGAGTTGGTAGCGGGAGATGCTGATGAGCAGTTCTTC	CASSQELVAGDADEQFF
TRBV6-1	.	.	TRBJ1-1	TGTGCCGGGGGGGTTGGCAGCTTCACTGAAGCTTTCTTT	CAGGVGSFTEAFF
TRBV29-1	.	.	TRBJ2-2	TGCAGCGTTGGTATCCAGGGCCTCACCGGGGAGCTGTTTTTT	CSVGIQGLTGELFF
TRBV6-5	.	.	TRBJ1-5	TGTGCCAGCAGTTCCGGCGACACCATTGGAAATCAGCCCCAGCATTTT	CASSSGDTIGNQPQHF
TRBV5-1	.	.	TRBJ2-3	TGCGCCAGCAGCTTCAACAGGCGAAGCACAGATACGCAGTATTTT	CASSFNRRSTDTQYF
TRBV9	few	.	TRBJ2-5	TGTGCCAGCAGCTCCCGACTCGTGGGAGAGACCCAGTACTTC	CASSSRLVGETQYF
TRBV6-1	.	.	TRBJ2-5	TGTGCCTCGACCCGGACTGTCCAAGAGACCCAGTACTTC	CASTRTVQETQYF
TRBV11-2	.	.	TRBJ2-1	TGTGCCAGCAGCAACGACGGGAGCTCCTACAATGAGCAGTTCTTC	CASSNDGSSYNEQFF
TRBV7-6	.	.	TRBJ2-3	TGTGCCAGCAGCTTCTCAGATACGCAGTATTTT	CASSFSDTQYF
TRBV2	.	TRBD2	TRBJ2-1	TGTGCCAGCAGCGTAGAAGGACTAGTAGGCAATGAGCAGTTCTTC	CASSVEGLVGNEQFF
TRBV9	.	.	TRBJ2-1	TGTGCCAGCAGCGTGGGACTTTCCTACAATGAGCAGTTCTTC	CASSVGLSYNEQFF
TRBV28	.	.	TRBJ2-5	TGTGCCAGCAGCCATGCGGTGATACAAGAGACCCAGTACTTC	CASSHAVIQETQYF
TRBV7-8	.	TRBD1	TRBJ2-1	TGTGCCAGCAGCCAGACCGAGGACAGGGCGCCTATCTCCTACAATGAGCAGTTCTTC	CASSQTEDRAPISYNEQFF
TRBV18	.	TRBD1	TRBJ1-1	TGTGCCAGCTCACCATCGGACAGGTGGACTGAAGCTTTCTTT	CASSPSDRWTEAFF
TRBV5-1	few	TRBD2	TRBJ2-1	TGCGCCAGCAGCTGGGGACTAGCCATCTCCTACAATGAGCAGTTCTTC	CASSWGLAISYNEQFF